One and the same sample provided the 7 T cell receptor beta chains below, sequenced in a study of blood T cell repertoires in COVID-19. This table comes from immunoSEQ multiplex PCR, and its TCRdb copy is limited to in-frame clones, with some not included. The sample records approximately 40,000 clones, 70% to 90% being singletons. The specimen sequenced was peripheral blood. These TCRs come from a man aged 60 to 69 with COVID-19, enrolled during active disease.

This chain links TRBV10-3 with TRBJ2-7; TRBD2 is a possible D gene (5 bases). CDR1 is ENHRY, CDR2 SYGVKD, per germline. This CDR3 has 12 residues. V was trimmed by 5 bases and J by 4 bases, leaving 9 bases between them. CDR3 sequence reads: CAISRRGYEQYF. CDR3 in DNA: TGTGCCATCAGTCGCCGGGGATACGAGCAGTACTTC.

This clone was counted a single time. The chain uses TRBV28 and TRBJ2-2; D gene ambiguous. This CDR3 has 16 amino acids. Deletions cut 5 bases from V and 0 bases from J, with 13 bases between. CDR1 and CDR2 (germline): MDHEN, SYDVKM. This chain's CDR3 is CASSLFPVPNTGELFF. The CDR3 DNA is TGTGCCAGCAGTCTATTTCCGGTCCCGAACACCGGGGAGCTGTTTTTT.

CDR3 in DNA: TGCGCCAGCAGCTTGAGCCCTAACTACGAGCAGTACTTC. Amino acid sequence: CASSLSPNYEQYF. This chain links TRBV5-1 with TRBJ2-7, with D uncertain. This CDR3 region has 13 residues. Trimming removed 1 base from V and 3 bases from J, with 8 bases in between. Germline CDR1 is SGHRS and CDR2 is YFSETQ.

This clone was seen only once. The chain recombines TRBV5-1 with TRBJ2-7; 7 bases match TRBD1. CDR3 length equals 14 residues. The J segment lost 5 bases and the V segment lost 3 bases, leaving 8 bases of the junction unmatched. Germline lookup yields CDR1 SGHRS and CDR2 YFSETQ. For the CDR3, the DNA is TGCGCCAGCAGCTCCGGGACAGTGCCTGACGAGCAGTACTTC. Translated: CASSSGTVPDEQYF.

For the CDR3, the DNA is TGTGCCGGCCTAGGGGCTCGGGACACTGAAGCTTTCTTT. Encoded protein: CAGLGARDTEAFF. The chain is built from TRBV2 and TRBJ1-1, with D perhaps TRBD1 (5 bases). The CDR3 is made up of 13 amino acids. V was cut by 11 bases and J by 3 bases, with 16 bases left in between. The germline V gene encodes CDR1 SNHLY and CDR2 FYNNEI.

This clone has only one observation. The V gene is TRBV27, the J gene TRBJ2-7, with D perhaps matching TRBD2 (6 bases). CDR1 is MNHEY and CDR2 is SMNVEV in the germline V gene (reference sequence). Trimming shortened V by 3 bases and J by 7 bases, and 16 bases separated the two germline ends. The CDR3 is made up of 14 amino acids. The CDR3 sequence: CASSFRPGAQEQYF. The DNA for the CDR3 is TGTGCCAGCAGTTTTCGCCCGGGAGCCCAGGAGCAGTACTTC.

V and J are TRBV19 and TRBJ2-6, with D perhaps TRBD2 (6 bases). CDR3 size: 17 residues. Germline values: CDR1 LNHDA, CDR2 SQIVND (reference sequence). The ends were cut back, 3 bases at V and 3 bases at J, with 15 bases in the middle. The CDR3 DNA is TGTGCCAGTAGTATTGTCAGAGGAGGGATTGGGGCCAACGTCCTGACTTTC. It codes for CASSIVRGGIGANVLTF.